Listed below are T cell receptor beta chains from one sample, sequenced in a study of blood T cell repertoires in COVID-19. TCRdb's table, derived via immunoSEQ multiplex PCR, lists solely in-frame clones and lacks some. The repertoire holds approximately 220,000 clones, around 80% seen once, with 5.1% in the top ten. The material sequenced was peripheral blood. These receptors came from a woman between 55 and 75 years old who had recovered from COVID-19. The CDR3 runs from the conserved cysteine through the conserved F or W. D genes are given only for firm matches. Not all rows give a size; the values are once, few, many and, for expanded clones, a class.

j_call,v_call,clone_size,d_call,cdr3_nt,cdr3_aa
TRBJ1-2,TRBV12-3/TRBV12-4,once,.,TGTGCCAGCAGTTTAATGGCAGTCTATGGCTACACCTTC,CASSLMAVYGYTF
TRBJ2-7,TRBV6-2/TRBV6-3,.,.,TGTGCCAGCAGTTTAGGAGGGCCTTCCTACGAGCAGTACTTC,CASSLGGPSYEQYF
TRBJ2-5,TRBV3-1/TRBV3-2,.,.,TGTGCCAGCGTGGCCCCCGGGGAGACCCAGTACTTC,CASVAPGETQYF
TRBJ2-5,TRBV5-5,.,TRBD2,TGTGCCAGCAGCTCGGGACTAGCGGAAGAGACCCAGTACTTC,CASSSGLAEETQYF
TRBJ2-3,TRBV5-4,.,TRBD1,TGTGCCAGCAGCTTGGCCGGACAGGCGACAGATACGCAGTATTTT,CASSLAGQATDTQYF
TRBJ2-3,TRBV6-4,.,TRBD1,TGTGCCAGCAGTTCACAGGGGGCAGATACGCAGTATTTT,CASSSQGADTQYF
TRBJ2-1,TRBV4-1,.,TRBD2,TGCGCCAGCAGCCAAGTGAGTGGACTAGCAGGCCGGACTGAGCAGTTCTTC,CASSQVSGLAGRTEQFF
TRBJ2-7,TRBV11-3,.,.,TGTGCCAGCAGCTCGATACAGGGGGGGGAGCAGTACTTC,CASSSIQGGEQYF
TRBJ2-3,TRBV7-9,.,.,TGTGCCAGCAGCCCGTCACTGGGGGGGGCTTCAGATACGCAGTATTTT,CASSPSLGGASDTQYF
TRBJ1-6,TRBV9,.,.,TGTGCCAGCAGCGGTTGGGAGGCTAATTCACCCCTCCACTTT,CASSGWEANSPLHF
TRBJ2-3,TRBV12-3/TRBV12-4,.,.,TGTGCCAGCAGTTCCTTCCCGGGACTGGCGCAGTATTTT,CASSSFPGLAQYF
TRBJ2-1,TRBV9,.,.,TGTGCCAGCAGCGGAGGGGGATCCTACAATGAGCAGTTCTTC,CASSGGGSYNEQFF
TRBJ1-1,TRBV7-2,.,.,TGTGCCAGCAGCTTCTCCCTTAGCACTGAAGCTTTCTTT,CASSFSLSTEAFF
TRBJ2-1,TRBV29-1,.,.,TGCAGCGTCGAGGGTCATACCGATGAGCAGTTCTTC,CSVEGHTDEQFF
TRBJ2-7,TRBV30,.,.,TGTGCCTGGAGTGTATACTACGAGCAGTACTTC,CAWSVYYEQYF
TRBJ2-2,TRBV6-5,.,.,TGTGCCAGCAGTTATGCGGATTCCGGGGAGCTGTTTTTT,CASSYADSGELFF
TRBJ2-1,TRBV30,once,.,TGTGCCTGGAGTGTAAACTTGATGAATGAGCAGTTCTTC,CAWSVNLMNEQFF
TRBJ2-3,TRBV2,.,.,TGTGCCAGCAGTGAAGCGCTAGGGGGGGCGACAGATACGCAGTATTTT,CASSEALGGATDTQYF
TRBJ2-2,TRBV24-1,.,.,TGTGCCACCAGTGATTCCCAGTTAAACACCGGGGAGCTGTTTTTT,CATSDSQLNTGELFF
TRBJ1-2,TRBV15,once,TRBD1,TGTGCCACCAGCAGAGATCCAGGGGGGGGCTACACCTTC,CATSRDPGGGYTF
TRBJ2-4,TRBV7-9,.,.,TGTGCCAGCAGCCCTGGCCAGGGGCAAAACATTCAGTACTTC,CASSPGQGQNIQYF
TRBJ1-2,TRBV6-6,.,TRBD1,TGTGCCAGCATTAACCGGGACAGGGGAATCTATGGCTACACCTTC,CASINRDRGIYGYTF
TRBJ2-2,TRBV5-1,.,TRBD1,TGCGCCAGCCGGGACAGCGACACCGGGGAGCTGTTTTTT,CASRDSDTGELFF
TRBJ2-1,TRBV19,.,.,TGTGCCAGTAGCCTCCCTCTACTGGGCGAGCAGTTCTTC,CASSLPLLGEQFF
TRBJ1-2,TRBV7-9,once,.,TGTGCCAGCAGCTTACGACAGCTCTATGGCTACACCTTC,CASSLRQLYGYTF
TRBJ2-3,TRBV19,.,TRBD1,TGTGCCAGTAGTATGGGACAGACCACAGATACGCAGTATTTT,CASSMGQTTDTQYF
TRBJ2-7,TRBV5-1,once,TRBD2,TGCGCCAGCAGCTTGGTGGTAGCGGGCACCTACGAGCAGTACTTC,CASSLVVAGTYEQYF
TRBJ2-2,TRBV5-6,.,TRBD1,TGTGCCAGCTCCAGGACAGGGGAGACCGGGGAGCTGTTTTTT,CASSRTGETGELFF
TRBJ2-2,TRBV7-2,.,.,TGTGCCAGCAGCCTCCGACAGACTACCGGGGAGCTGTTTTTT,CASSLRQTTGELFF
TRBJ2-1,TRBV14,.,.,TGTGCCAGCAGCCAAGCCCCGATCGACTTGAGGGATGAGCAGTTCTTC,CASSQAPIDLRDEQFF
TRBJ2-7,TRBV27,.,TRBD2,TGTGCCAGCAGTTCCGACTGGACTAGCGGGGCCTACGAGCAGTACTTC,CASSSDWTSGAYEQYF
TRBJ2-7,TRBV5-1,.,.,TGCGCCAGCAGGGACACGAACTACACGTCACAAACCTACGAGCAGTACTTC,CASRDTNYTSQTYEQYF
TRBJ2-7,TRBV7-9,few,.,TGTGCCAGCAGCTTAGGCGGGCGCGGCGAGCAGTACTTC,CASSLGGRGEQYF
TRBJ1-2,TRBV10-3,.,TRBD1,TGTGCCATCGGTTGGACAGGCAACTATGGCTACACCTTC,CAIGWTGNYGYTF
TRBJ1-2,TRBV10-1,.,.,TGCGCCAGCAGTGAGAGGCGGGGAAGTGGCTACACCTTC,CASSERRGSGYTF
TRBJ1-4,TRBV5-4,.,.,TGTGCCAGCAGCTTAAACTTGGCGGCAGGGGTTGAAAAACTGTTTTTT,CASSLNLAAGVEKLFF
TRBJ2-2,TRBV9,once,.,TGTGCCAGCAGCGTAGGGGCGGGATACACCGGGGAGCTGTTTTTT,CASSVGAGYTGELFF
TRBJ2-1,TRBV14,few,.,TGTGCCAGCAGCCCCAGGGGCACCTACAATGAGCAGTTCTTC,CASSPRGTYNEQFF
TRBJ1-2,TRBV2,few,TRBD1,TGTGCCAGCAGTGAAGCGCGAGGGGGCAATGGCTACACCTTC,CASSEARGGNGYTF
TRBJ2-5,TRBV9,.,TRBD2,TGTGCCAGCAGCCCACCGGGGGGCCAAGAGACCCAGTACTTC,CASSPPGGQETQYF